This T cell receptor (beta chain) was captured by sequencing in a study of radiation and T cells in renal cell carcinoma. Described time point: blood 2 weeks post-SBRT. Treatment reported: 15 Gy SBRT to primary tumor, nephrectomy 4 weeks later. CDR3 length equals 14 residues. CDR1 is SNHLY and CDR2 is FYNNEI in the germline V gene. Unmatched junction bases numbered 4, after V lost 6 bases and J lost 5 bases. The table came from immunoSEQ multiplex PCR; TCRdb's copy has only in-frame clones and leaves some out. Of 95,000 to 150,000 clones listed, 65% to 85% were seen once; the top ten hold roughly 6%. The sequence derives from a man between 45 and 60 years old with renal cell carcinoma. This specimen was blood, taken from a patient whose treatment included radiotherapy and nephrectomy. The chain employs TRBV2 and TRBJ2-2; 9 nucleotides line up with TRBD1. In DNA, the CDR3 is TGTGCCAGCAGCAAGGGGACAGGGACCGGGGAGCTGTTTTTT. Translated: CASSKGTGTGELFF.